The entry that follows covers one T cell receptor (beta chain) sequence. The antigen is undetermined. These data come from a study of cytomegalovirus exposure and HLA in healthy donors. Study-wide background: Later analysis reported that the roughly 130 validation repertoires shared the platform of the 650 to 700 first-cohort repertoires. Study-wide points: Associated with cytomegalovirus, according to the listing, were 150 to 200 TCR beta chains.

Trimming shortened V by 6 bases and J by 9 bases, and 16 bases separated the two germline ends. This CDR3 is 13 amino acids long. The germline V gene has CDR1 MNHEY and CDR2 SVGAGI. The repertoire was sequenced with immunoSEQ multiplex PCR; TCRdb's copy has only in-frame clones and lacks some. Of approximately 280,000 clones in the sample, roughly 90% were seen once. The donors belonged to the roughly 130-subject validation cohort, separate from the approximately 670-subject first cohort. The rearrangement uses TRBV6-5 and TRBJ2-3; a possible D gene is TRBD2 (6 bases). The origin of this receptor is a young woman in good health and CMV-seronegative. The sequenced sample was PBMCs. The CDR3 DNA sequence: TGTGCCAGCAGCCCGGGACTTCCGTACACGCAGTATTTT. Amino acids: CASSPGLPYTQYF.